This TCR beta chain was found in a study of T cell responses to AZD1222 COVID-19 vaccine. Profiled with immunoSEQ multiplex PCR; TCRdb holds only in-frame clones, not every one. Of about 150,000 clones listed, roughly 88% were seen once; the top ten hold 5.4%. The sample holds a few counts of this clone. Trimming took 4 bases from V and 0 from J; bases not matched to a gene: 14. CDR3 length equals 19 residues. Germline V CDR1 and CDR2: SEHNR, FQNEAQ (reference sequence). V gene TRBV7-9 combines with J gene TRBJ2-4, with 8 bases aligning to TRBD1. The clonotype comes from an adult who received the MenACWY meningococcal vaccine as a control. This specimen was peripheral blood, taken 28 days after the second dose of the MenACWY control vaccine. The CDR3 reads CASSSTGDRSLEAKNIQYF. The CDR3 DNA reads TGTGCCAGCAGCTCAACTGGGGACAGGTCCCTAGAAGCCAAAAACATTCAGTACTTC.